This T cell receptor beta chain emerged from a study of cytomegalovirus exposure and HLA in healthy donors. General study results and limits: Later on, analysis showed that most CMV-associated TCR beta chains appeared to be HLA-restricted. Common viral pathogens were later found to be apparently linked to several of the most significant clusters.

Regarding this clone: Its antigen is as yet unknown.

With 60 Vbeta and 13 Jbeta primers, the PCR was carried out. Repertoires were generated with immunoSEQ multiplex PCR, while TCRdb's copy carries only in-frame clones and drops some. The sample has about 59,000 clones; 80% are singletons. The source material was PBMCs. The clonotype comes from a woman in her thirties or forties in good health and CMV-seronegative.

This CDR3 is CASRVSGTEAFF. The CDR3 DNA follows: TGTGCCAGCAGGGTCTCGGGAACTGAAGCTTTCTTT. V usage is TRBV28 and J usage is TRBJ1-1; D unresolved. CDR1 MDHEN and CDR2 SYDVKM come from the germline V gene. The CDR3 extends over 12 amino acids. V was cut by 6 bases and J by 5 bases, with 10 bases left in between.